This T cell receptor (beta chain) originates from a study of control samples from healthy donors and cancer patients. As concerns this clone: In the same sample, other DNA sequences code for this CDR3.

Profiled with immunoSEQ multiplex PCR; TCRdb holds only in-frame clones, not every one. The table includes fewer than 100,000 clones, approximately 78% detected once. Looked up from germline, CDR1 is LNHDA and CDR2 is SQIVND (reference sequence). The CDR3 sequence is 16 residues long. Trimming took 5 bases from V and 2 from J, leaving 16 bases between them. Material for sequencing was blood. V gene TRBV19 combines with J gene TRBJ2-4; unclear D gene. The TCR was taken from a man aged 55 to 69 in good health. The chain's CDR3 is CASSSELGKSKNIQYF. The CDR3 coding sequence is TGTGCCAGTAGTTCCGAACTGGGGAAGTCCAAAAACATTCAGTACTTC.